Shown below are 21 T cell receptor beta chains from a single sample sequenced in a study of beta chain features in type 1 diabetes (dated by TCRdb to between 2018 and 2020). To prepare the library, the immunoSEQ multiplex PCR assay was applied. The entire amount of isolated RNA was reverse transcribed using the High Capacity cDNA Reverse Transcription Kit, so the sequenced TCRB transcripts were expressed ones. TCRdb holds this immuneACCESS table with in-frame rearrangements only. Some clones are missing; in checked studies, unresolved V genes explain under half, and the rest has no known cause. The sample table lists some 190,000 clones, roughly 7.1% of them with a count of one. Approximately 0.93% of the sample is in the top ten clones. For these TCRs, the target antigens are not known. What the research found in general, with its limitations: A moderate but significant shortening of TCRB CDR3 length was observed in type 1 diabetes patients in all four CD4+ subsets.

Material: central memory CD4+ T cells from blood. Receptors were obtained from a woman aged 40-49 years with type 1 diabetes.

There are a few counts of this clone. This chain uses TRBV7-2 with TRBJ2-5; 7 nucleotides line up with TRBD1. The trim removed 3 bases at V and 2 bases at J, leaving 12 bases unmatched. This CDR3 region has 17 residues. CDR1 SGHTA and CDR2 FQGNSA come from the germline V gene. The CDR3: CASSFNRDSVFQETQYF. DNA for the CDR3: TGTGCCAGCAGCTTTAACCGGGACAGCGTCTTTCAAGAGACCCAGTACTTC.

The chain carries TRBV5-1 and TRBJ2-1, with 9 nucleotides matching TRBD2. This CDR3 region has 16 residues. The germline gives CDR1 SGHRS, CDR2 YFSETQ. Losses at the gene ends were 4 bases for V and 8 bases for J; bases not matched to a gene: 13. CDR3 region: CASSPWGRGGRDEQFF. CDR3 sequence (DNA): TGCGCCAGCAGCCCCTGGGGGCGGGGGGGCCGAGATGAGCAGTTCTTC.

The chain links TRBV9 to TRBJ1-2, with 12 bases that match TRBD1. From germline, CDR1 is SGDLS and CDR2 YYNGEE. Trimming removed 0 bases from V and 2 bases from J; junction bases left unmatched: 2. The CDR3 has 16 residues. The CDR3 here is CASSVGGQGANYGYTF. Here the CDR3 DNA reads TGTGCCAGCAGCGTAGGGGGACAGGGGGCGAACTATGGCTACACCTTC.

This clone was seen a handful of times. The chain has TRBV4-1 and TRBJ2-7; 11 nucleotides line up with TRBD2. Germline V gene lookup returns CDR1 MGHRA and CDR2 YSYEKL. V shed 3 bases and J 6 bases; nucleotides not matched to a gene: 7. This CDR3 comprises 15 residues. The CDR3 protein is CASSQGGLAGGEQYF. CDR3 coding DNA: TGCGCCAGCAGCCAGGGAGGTCTAGCGGGAGGCGAGCAGTACTTC.

This sequence joins TRBV4-2 and TRBJ2-5; 8 bases fit TRBD2. This CDR3 region has 18 residues. J was trimmed by 5 bases and V by 1 base; bases with no gene match: 15. Germline CDR1 is LGHNA and CDR2 is YNFKEQ. The CDR3 is CASSQGVSGVARRETQYF. The CDR3 nucleotides read TGTGCCAGCAGCCAAGGAGTTAGCGGGGTGGCCAGACGGGAGACCCAGTACTTC.

A few counts support this clone. The V gene is TRBV14, the J gene TRBJ2-5; D may be TRBD1 (5 bases). CDR1 and CDR2 (germline): SGHDN, FVKESK. Trimming took off 1 base at V and 4 bases at J, with 7 bases between the two ends. The length of the CDR3 is 13 residues. Here the CDR3 DNA reads TGTGCCAGCAGCCAAGGGCAGGGAGAGACCCAGTACTTC. Its translation: CASSQGQGETQYF.

The chain combines TRBV5-4 with TRBJ1-1, with no clear D. Germline V gene sequence: CDR1 SGHNT, CDR2 YYREEE (reference sequence). CDR3 length equals 14 residues. V lost 0 bases and J 6 bases, leaving 12 bases between the germline ends. The CDR3 DNA reads TGTGCCAGCAGCTTGGCGAGGGAACAATCTGAAGCTTTCTTT. Translating gives CASSLAREQSEAFF.

The V and J genes are TRBV18 and TRBJ1-2; the D is unclear. V was cut by 2 bases and J by 2 bases, with 12 bases left in between. This CDR3 spans 15 amino acids. Germline loops: CDR1 KGHSH, CDR2 LQKENI. For the CDR3, the DNA is TGTGCCAGCTCACCAGCGCAGGCGAAGAACTATGGCTACACCTTC. Its protein product is CASSPAQAKNYGYTF.

V and J are TRBV5-4 and TRBJ2-1; 7 positions agree with TRBD2. The CDR3 extends over 17 amino acids. Germline trimming cut 0 bases from V and 4 bases from J; bases unmatched to any gene: 10. Germline loops: CDR1 SGHNT, CDR2 YYREEE (reference sequence). The DNA of the CDR3 is TGTGCCAGCAGCTTGGCCACCTCTTTGCGGGAGTACAATGAGCAGTTCTTC. Its translation: CASSLATSLREYNEQFF.

This clone was recorded at least ten times. The chain links TRBV7-2 to TRBJ2-6; D gene uncertain. The CDR3 is 14 residues long. The germline V gene has CDR1 SGHTA and CDR2 FQGNSA. Deletions cut 2 bases from V and 0 bases from J, with 2 bases between. The CDR3 DNA is TGTGCCAGCAGCTTACACTCTGGGGCCAACGTCCTGACTTTC. It yields the protein CASSLHSGANVLTF.

Remarks on this clone: This sample includes further DNA sequences coding for the same CDR3. This chain joins TRBV9 and TRBJ1-1; D remains ambiguous. The CDR3 runs to 14 residues. V lost 2 bases to trimming and J lost 3 bases, with 11 bases between them. Germline CDR1 and CDR2: SGDLS and YYNGEE. The CDR3 protein is CASSVGGFDTEAFF. Written as DNA, the CDR3 is TGTGCCAGCAGCGTGGGCGGGTTCGACACTGAAGCTTTCTTT.

This clone was found a few times. This chain connects TRBV10-3 to TRBJ2-5; D might be TRBD2 (6 bases). The length of the CDR3 is 13 residues. The V and J ends lost 3 bases and 5 bases respectively, with 10 bases between them. The germline V gene encodes CDR1 ENHRY and CDR2 SYGVKD. The CDR3 bases are TGTGCCATCAGTGACAGGCGGGGCGAGACCCAGTACTTC. Its translation: CAISDRRGETQYF.

The CDR3 DNA reads TGTGCCAGCAGCTTAGATACGGGAGAGACATTCTTC. It is translated as CASSLDTGETFF. The J gene is TRBJ2-1, the V gene TRBV11-3; tentative D call: TRBD2 (6 bases). The CDR3 runs 12 residues. In germline, CDR1 is SGHNT, CDR2 YENEEA. Trimming left V 0 bases short and J 16 bases short, with 13 bases between.

The gene calls are TRBV7-2 and TRBJ1-1; 9 bases match TRBD1. Losses at the gene ends were 4 bases for V and 5 bases for J; bases not matched to a gene: 8. The CDR3 is made up of 15 amino acids. CDR1 is SGHTA and CDR2 is FQGNSA in the germline V gene. The CDR3 nucleotides are TGTGCCAGCAGCTCCAAGAGGACAGGGGAGACTGAAGCTTTCTTT. It encodes CASSSKRTGETEAFF.

This clone was detected a few times. CDR3 region: CASSFDRAFAEAFF. CDR3 in DNA: TGTGCCAGCAGCTTTGACAGGGCGTTCGCTGAAGCTTTCTTT. This chain joins TRBV7-2 and TRBJ1-1; 7 bases fit TRBD1. This CDR3 comprises 14 residues. The V and J ends lost 3 bases and 6 bases, in that order; junction bases with no gene match: 7. Germline V gene lookup returns CDR1 SGHTA and CDR2 FQGNSA.

The table lists this clone with many counts. The rearrangement uses TRBV14 and TRBJ1-5, with D possibly TRBD1 on 5 matching bases. The V gene lost 1 base and the J gene lost 8 bases, with 9 bases spanning the gap. The germline V gene has CDR1 SGHDN and CDR2 FVKESK. This CDR3 comprises 13 residues. CDR3: CASSQGSGEPQHF. CDR3 nucleotides: TGTGCCAGCAGCCAAGGCTCGGGGGAGCCCCAGCATTTT.

This clone has at least ten counts. The gene calls are TRBV6-4 and TRBJ2-3; TRBD1 is a possible D gene (5 bases). This CDR3 is 13 amino acids long. The V end lost 3 bases, the J end lost 6 bases, and 10 bases lay between the germline ends. Germline CDR1 reads MRHNA; CDR2 reads SNTAGT. The CDR3 loop is CASSESGPDTQYF. For the CDR3, the DNA is TGTGCCAGCAGTGAATCAGGGCCGGATACGCAGTATTTT.

V usage is TRBV4-2 and J usage is TRBJ2-4; D possibly corresponds to TRBD2 (5 bases). V was trimmed by 5 bases and J by 4 bases, leaving 6 bases between them. Germline CDR1 reads LGHNA; CDR2 reads YNFKEQ. The CDR3 runs 12 residues. The CDR3 nucleotides are TGTGCCAGCAGCGAGGGTAAAAACATTCAGTACTTC. Protein sequence: CASSEGKNIQYF.

Turning to this clone: At the DNA level, this CDR3 is encoded by other sequences in the same sample as well. The chain recombines TRBV18 with TRBJ1-5; the D gene is possibly TRBD1 (5 bases). With 2 bases removed from V and 7 bases from J, the gap between germline ends came to 12 bases. This CDR3 region has 14 residues. Looked up from germline, CDR1 is KGHSH and CDR2 is LQKENI. CDR3 DNA sequence: TGTGCCAGCTCACCAGCGGGGGAGCGGCAGCCCCAGCATTTT. Its translation is CASSPAGERQPQHF.

Only a few counts were recorded for this clone. This chain joins TRBV7-3 and TRBJ2-3; a possible D gene is TRBD2 (7 bases). This CDR3 spans 17 amino acids. The V and J ends lost 0 bases and 3 bases respectively, with 16 bases between them. Germline assignment: CDR1 SGHTA and CDR2 FQGTGA. As DNA, the CDR3 is TGTGCCAGCAGCTTAACGGGGATAAGGGGGGGAACAGATACGCAGTATTTT. Its protein product is CASSLTGIRGGTDTQYF.

In this sample, this clone turned up a few times. This rearrangement joins TRBV5-1 to TRBJ2-7; weak D call: TRBD2 (6 bases). V was trimmed by 4 bases and J by 3 bases, leaving 14 bases between them. The germline gives CDR1 SGHRS, CDR2 YFSETQ. This CDR3 has 14 residues. The CDR3 is CASSPSTGSYEQYF. The DNA for the CDR3 is TGCGCCAGCAGCCCGAGTACCGGGAGCTACGAGCAGTACTTC.